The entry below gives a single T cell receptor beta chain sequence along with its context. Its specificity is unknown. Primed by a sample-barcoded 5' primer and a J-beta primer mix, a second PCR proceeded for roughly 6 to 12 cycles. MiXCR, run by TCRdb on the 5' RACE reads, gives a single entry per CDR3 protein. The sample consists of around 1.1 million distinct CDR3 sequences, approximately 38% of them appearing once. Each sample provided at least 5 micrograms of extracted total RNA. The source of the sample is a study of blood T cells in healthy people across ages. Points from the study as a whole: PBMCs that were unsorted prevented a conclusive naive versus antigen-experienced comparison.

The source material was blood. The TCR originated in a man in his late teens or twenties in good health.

The CDR3 region has the DNA TGTGCCAGCGGCGCCTCCGGGACAGGGGGCAATCAGCCCCAGCATTTT. Its protein product is CASGASGTGGNQPQHF. The chain joins TRBV7-9 to TRBJ1-5; 10 bases are a match to TRBD1. V was pared by 8 bases and J by 2 bases, with 9 bases of the junction left unmatched. Per the germline V gene, CDR1 is SEHNR and CDR2 is FQNEAQ (reference sequence). CDR3 length: 16 residues.